The source of this TCR beta chain is a study of cytomegalovirus exposure and HLA in healthy donors. Study observations and caveats: The authors listed approximately 160 TCR beta chains as cytomegalovirus-associated. Testing in vitro showed a few CMV-associated chains specific for CMV antigens.

The donors belonged to the approximately 120-subject validation cohort, separate from the roughly 710-subject first cohort. Trimming at V came to 5 bases and at J to 6 bases, leaving 9 bases not matched to a gene. CDR3 length: 16 amino acids. CDR1 SEHNR and CDR2 FQNEAQ come from the germline V gene (reference sequence). On this clone: Its antigen remains unknown.

Assay: immunoSEQ multiplex PCR; the TCRdb copy retains only in-frame clones and omits some. The sample records about 130,000 clones, 89% being singletons. This sequence joins TRBV7-9 and TRBJ2-2; 10 bases align to TRBD1. This sequence was found in a young man in good health and CMV-seronegative. Sequencing used PBMCs. The CDR3 DNA reads TGTGCCAGCAGCGCCGGGGACAGGGGAGTGCCCGGGGAGCTGTTTTTT. As protein: CASSAGDRGVPGELFF.